This T cell receptor (beta chain) was recorded in a study of blood T cell repertoires in COVID-19. Repertoires were generated with immunoSEQ multiplex PCR, while TCRdb's copy carries only in-frame clones and drops some. The sample has roughly 140,000 clones; 80% to 85% are singletons. Trimming at V came to 5 bases and at J to 6 bases, leaving 12 bases not matched to a gene. CDR3 size: 16 residues. Germline assignment: CDR1 SGHVS and CDR2 FNYEAQ. This clone is categorized as medium-sized. The TCR comes from a human donor in a cohort sampled during active COVID-19. The chain joins TRBV7-6 to TRBJ2-1; TRBD1 matches at 8 bases. The specimen was peripheral blood. CDR3 in DNA: TGTGCCAGCAGCCCCTCCCGAACAGGGGGAGGCAATGAGCAGTTCTTC. Its translation is CASSPSRTGGGNEQFF. Filled out from reference TRBV7-6 and TRBJ2-1, the complete variable domain reads GAGVSQSPRYKVTKRGQDVALRCDPISGHVSLYWYRQALGQGPEFLTYFNYEAQQDKSGLPNDRFSAERPEGSISTLTIQRTEQRDSAMYRCASSPSRTGGGNEQFFGPGTRLTVL.